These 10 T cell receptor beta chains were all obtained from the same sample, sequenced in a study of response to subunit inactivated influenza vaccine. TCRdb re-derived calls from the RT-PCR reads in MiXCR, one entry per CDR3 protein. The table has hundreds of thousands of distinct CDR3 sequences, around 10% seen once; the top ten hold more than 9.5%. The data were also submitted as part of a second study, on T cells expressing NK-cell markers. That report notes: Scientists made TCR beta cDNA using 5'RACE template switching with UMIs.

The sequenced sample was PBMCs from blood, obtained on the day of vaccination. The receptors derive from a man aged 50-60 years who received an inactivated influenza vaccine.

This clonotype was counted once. CDR3 DNA sequence: TGTGCTGCGGTAGGGAACACCGGGGAGCTGTTTTTT. This sequence encodes CAAVGNTGELFF. The chain is built from TRBV2 and TRBJ2-2, with D unresolved. The CDR3 totals 12 residues. Germline V CDR1 and CDR2: SNHLY, FYNNEI.

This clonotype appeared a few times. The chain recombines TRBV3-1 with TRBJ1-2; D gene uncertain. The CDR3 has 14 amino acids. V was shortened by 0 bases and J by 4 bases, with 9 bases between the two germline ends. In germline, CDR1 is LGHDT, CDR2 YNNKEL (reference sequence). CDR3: CASSQEAGPYGYTF. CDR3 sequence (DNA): TGTGCCAGCAGCCAAGAGGCAGGCCCCTATGGCTACACCTTC.

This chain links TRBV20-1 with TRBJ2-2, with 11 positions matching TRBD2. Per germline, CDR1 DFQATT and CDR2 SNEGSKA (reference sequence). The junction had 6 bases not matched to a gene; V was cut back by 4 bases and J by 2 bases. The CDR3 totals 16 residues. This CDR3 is CSAMGLAALNTGELFF. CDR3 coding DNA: TGCAGTGCTATGGGACTAGCGGCCCTTAACACCGGGGAGCTGTTTTTT.

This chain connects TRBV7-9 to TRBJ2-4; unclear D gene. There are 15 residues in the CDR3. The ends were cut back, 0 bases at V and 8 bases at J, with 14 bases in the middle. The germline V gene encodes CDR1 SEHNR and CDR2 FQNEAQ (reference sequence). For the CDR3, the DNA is TGTGCCAGCAGCTTAGCGTTATCCAGTTCGGACATTCAGTACTTC. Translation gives CASSLALSSSDIQYF.

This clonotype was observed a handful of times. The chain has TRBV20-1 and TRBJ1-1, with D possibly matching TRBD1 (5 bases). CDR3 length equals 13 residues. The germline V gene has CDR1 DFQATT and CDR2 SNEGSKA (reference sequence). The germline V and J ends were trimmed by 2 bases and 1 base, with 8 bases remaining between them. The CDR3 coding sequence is TGCAGTGCTAGATTCGGGGGGAACACTGAAGCTTTCTTT. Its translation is CSARFGGNTEAFF.

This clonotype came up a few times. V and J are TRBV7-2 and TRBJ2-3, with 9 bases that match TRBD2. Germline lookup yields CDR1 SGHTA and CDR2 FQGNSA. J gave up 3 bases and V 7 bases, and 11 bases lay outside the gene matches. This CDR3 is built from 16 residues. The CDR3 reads CASTAVSGRPTDTQYF. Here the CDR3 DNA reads TGTGCCAGCACCGCGGTTAGCGGGAGACCAACAGATACGCAGTATTTT. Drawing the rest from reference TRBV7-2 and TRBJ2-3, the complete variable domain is GAGVSQSPSNKVTEKGKDVELRCDPISGHTALYWYRQSLGQGLEFLIYFQGNSAPDKSGLPSDRFSAERTGGSVSTLTIQRTQQEDSAVYLCASTAVSGRPTDTQYFGPGTRLTVL.

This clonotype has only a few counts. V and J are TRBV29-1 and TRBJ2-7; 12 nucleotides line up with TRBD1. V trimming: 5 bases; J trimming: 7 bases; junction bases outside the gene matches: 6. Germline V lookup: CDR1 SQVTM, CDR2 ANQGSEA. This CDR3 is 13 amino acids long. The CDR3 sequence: CSVQGQGAWEQYF. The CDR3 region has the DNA TGCAGCGTTCAGGGACAGGGGGCGTGGGAGCAGTACTTC.

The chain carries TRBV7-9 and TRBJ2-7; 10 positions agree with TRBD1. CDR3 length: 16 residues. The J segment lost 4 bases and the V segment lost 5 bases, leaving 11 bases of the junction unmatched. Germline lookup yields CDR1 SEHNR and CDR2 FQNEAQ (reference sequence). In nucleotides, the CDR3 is TGTGCCAGCAGCCCCTCCCCCGGGACAGGGGCATACGAGCAGTACTTC. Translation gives CASSPSPGTGAYEQYF.

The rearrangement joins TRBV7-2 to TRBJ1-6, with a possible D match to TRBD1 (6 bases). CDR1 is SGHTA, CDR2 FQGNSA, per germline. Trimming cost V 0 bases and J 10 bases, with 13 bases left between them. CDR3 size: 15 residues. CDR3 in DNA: TGTGCCAGCAGCTTAGCCGGGGGGCTGGAATCACCCCTCCACTTT. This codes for CASSLAGGLESPLHF.

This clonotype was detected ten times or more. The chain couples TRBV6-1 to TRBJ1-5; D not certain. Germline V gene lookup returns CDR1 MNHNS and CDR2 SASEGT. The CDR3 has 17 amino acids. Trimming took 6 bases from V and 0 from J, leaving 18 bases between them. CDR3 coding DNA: TGTGCCAGCAGCCCCACCATAGGACGGATTAGCAATCAGCCCCAGCATTTT. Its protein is CASSPTIGRISNQPQHF.